This section outlines one T cell receptor beta chain sequence together with its context. CD45RO-negative cells were positively selected for CCR7, leaving out terminally differentiated effector memory CD45RA+ cells. This sample is part of a study of shared clonotypes between healthy human individuals. Some clones are missing from TCRdb's copy, which holds only in-frame ones; the method was immunoSEQ multiplex PCR. The top ten clones hold under 2% of a sample with roughly 2,000,000 clones, around 93% of them seen once. V gave up 0 bases and J gave up 0 bases; unmatched junction bases: 3. Germline V gives CDR1 SGHAT, CDR2 FQNNGV. This CDR3 contains 16 residues.

The gene calls are TRBV11-2 and TRBJ1-1; 8 bases match TRBD1. Source material: naive CD8+ T cells from PBMCs. This receptor was identified in a man aged 18 to 29 in good health. Some clones in this sample may be carry-over from other donors' samples. CDR3 in amino acids: CASSLDQGALNTEAFF. The CDR3 DNA sequence: TGTGCCAGCAGCTTAGATCAGGGGGCCCTGAACACTGAAGCTTTCTTT.